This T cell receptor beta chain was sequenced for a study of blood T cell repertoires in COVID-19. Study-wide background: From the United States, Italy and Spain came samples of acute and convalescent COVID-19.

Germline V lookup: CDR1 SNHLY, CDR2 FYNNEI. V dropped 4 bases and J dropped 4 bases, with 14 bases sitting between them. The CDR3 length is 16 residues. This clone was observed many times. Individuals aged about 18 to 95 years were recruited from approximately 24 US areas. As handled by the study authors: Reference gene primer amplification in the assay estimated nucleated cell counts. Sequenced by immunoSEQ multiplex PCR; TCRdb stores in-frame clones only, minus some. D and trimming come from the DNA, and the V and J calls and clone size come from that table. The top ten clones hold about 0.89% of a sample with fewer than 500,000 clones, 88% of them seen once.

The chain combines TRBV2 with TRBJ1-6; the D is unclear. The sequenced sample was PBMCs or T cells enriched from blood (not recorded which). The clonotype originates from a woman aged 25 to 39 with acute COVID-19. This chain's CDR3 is CASSGYLPGYNSPLHF. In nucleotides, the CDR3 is TGTGCCAGCAGTGGGTACCTACCCGGGTATAATTCACCCCTCCACTTT.